The clone carrying this TCR beta chain was picked up many times. This sample is drawn from a study of response to subunit inactivated influenza vaccine. MiXCR, run by TCRdb on the RT-PCR reads, gives a single entry per CDR3 protein. This table has about 170,000 distinct CDR3 sequences, approximately 12% appearing once. The germline V gene has CDR1 DFQATT and CDR2 SNEGSKA (reference sequence). The CDR3 spans 12 residues. The V and J ends lost 4 bases and 3 bases respectively, with 10 bases between them. The same data also went into a second study, on T cells expressing NK-cell markers. That paper notes: The authors made TCR beta cDNA libraries by 5'RACE template switching. This switching added a universal primer site and UMIs. A few of the donors also had these clonotypes leading their CD3+CD56-NKG2C+ fraction. The HCMV specificity of the expanded NKG2C+ T cell clones stayed unresolved.

The sequences come from CD8+ T cells sorted from PBMCs, collected 11 to 12 days after vaccination. The sequence was collected from a man aged 45-60 years who received an inactivated influenza vaccine. The chain uses TRBV20-1 and TRBJ2-7, with TRBD1 as a possible D gene (5 bases). The CDR3 protein is CSANGQGYEQYF. The CDR3 DNA sequence: TGCAGTGCTAACGGGCAGGGCTACGAGCAGTACTTC.